This T cell receptor (beta chain) was sequenced in a study of cytomegalovirus exposure and HLA in healthy donors (dated by TCRdb to about 2017). Background on the whole study: According to an earlier analysis of around 600 of the donors, 200 million or so T cells yielded 117 million unique TCR beta sequences and around 280 Gb of sequence data. An early release that covered approximately 600 HLA-typed donors contained around 330 gigabases of sequencing data and tens of millions of unique TCR sequences. Of the approximately 400 genotyped donors, approximately 80% were placed in the genetic ancestry cluster associated with self-reported Caucasian donors. The study aimed to test whether signatures of past pathogen exposure could be identified by cataloging public T cell receptors. The study used immunosequencing to profile the T cell repertoires of 666 subjects and linked those repertoires to cytomegalovirus serostatus. A separate validation cohort of over a hundred different subjects was used in addition to the 666-subject first cohort. The study combined high-throughput TCR immunosequencing, statistical association of individual TCRs with disease status, and machine learning to predict cytomegalovirus infection status. A later analysis re-examined previously published TCR beta repertoires from roughly 650 donors and added high-resolution HLA genotyping to investigate patterns of TCR occurrence. In the later analysis, no new phenotypic data were used to find candidate immune exposures; instead, reliance was placed on TCR beta sequences and their occurrence across donors. An earlier analysis of 450 to 750 of the donors used high-throughput TCR beta sequencing to judge whether each TCR beta V gene segment behaved as functional or pseudogenic. Alongside the repertoire data, information on donor age, sex, ethnicity and CMV serostatus was compiled. In a later genetic analysis, genome-wide SNP genotypes for 398 of the 666 donors were used, and that subset was treated as a discovery cohort. All discovery cohort repertoires had been generated on a single sequencing platform. Class I and class II HLA loci were covered by the typing at four-digit resolution. Typing coverage differed by locus: A, B, C, DRB1 and DQB1 were typed in roughly 620-630 donors, DQA1 in roughly 500, DPA1 in around 610, and DPB1 in roughly 470. Because of strong linkage in the cohort, five DR-DQ haplotypes were treated as single units for association and clustering. On average, roughly 250,000 unique TCR beta nucleotide sequences were sequenced per donor among a few hundred genotyped donors of the cohort, with around 19% of those sequences being non-productive.

About this clone itself: No antigen is known for it. Within one base of it there is no much larger clone, and no base qualities were kept.

Unmatched junction bases come to 8, with V trimmed by 6 bases and J by 2 bases. According to the germline V gene (reference sequence), CDR1 reads LNHDA and CDR2 reads SQIVND. The CDR3 spans 15 residues, from the cysteine through the phenylalanine. The read is trimmed to its CDR3 DNA, 45 bases read in frame from base 1. The cohort was made up of approximately 670 healthy bone marrow donors. Cohort members were all nominally healthy when sampled, although unrecorded immune exposures were likely present. The donor tested CMV seronegative, placing the donor among the 350 or so seronegative members of the cohort. Each donor provided a peripheral blood sample, and peripheral blood mononuclear cells were used for TCR beta sequencing. Genomic DNA was extracted from the blood cell samples with the Qiagen DNeasy Blood Extraction Kit. Results and caveats for the whole study, not just this receptor: Most TCR sequences were observed very rarely across donors, whereas some public TCRs were present in many individuals. According to the authors, the approach could potentially be generalized to other disease states and immunological phenotypes. Because HLA typing was unavailable for some donors at each locus, only the typed subset was used in association tests. A cluster of highly shared sequence variants was judged likely to be a technical artifact of the sequencing pipeline. According to a later analysis, most CMV-associated TCR beta chains appeared to be HLA-restricted, and the HLA associations seemed to be driven largely by CMV exposure. The only immune exposure information available for the cohort was CMV serostatus. An earlier analysis of approximately 500 of the donors showed that most TCR beta V segments appeared in productive rearrangements either about 90% or about 30% of the time, which broadly matched IMGT annotations. The cohort was sequenced for TCR beta chains only, and without alpha or paired-chain data the features that could be detected were limited. A further reported finding was that TCR beta sequences accurately predicted the HLA-A and HLA-B alleles for most subjects in the first cohort. Roughly uniform sequencing depth across donors was assumed in presence/absence analyses, although this assumption may not hold. An association between a missense DCLRE1C variant and V-gene and J-gene trimming of TCR beta chains was found in a later genetic analysis and replicated in an independent cohort. Because the 87-base-pair reads could not distinguish some IMGT-functional V segments, including TRBV6-2 and TRBV6-3, those segments were excluded. The classifier was reported to diagnose cytomegalovirus status with high specificity and sensitivity in both the original cohort and the validation cohort. A few of the identified cytomegalovirus-associated TCR beta chains were confirmed in vitro to be specific for cytomegalovirus antigens. Because counts were too low, seventeen rarely observed V segments, including chromosome 9 orphons, were excluded from the earlier analysis of around 590 of the donors. At a false discovery rate of 0.05, a later analysis linked 15,000 to 20,000 TCR beta sequences to specific HLA alleles. In a later analysis, several top co-occurrence clusters were reported to appear linked to parvovirus B19, influenza, CMV and Epstein-Barr virus. The study gave a list of some 150 TCR beta chains associated with cytomegalovirus. When HLA alleles, especially DR and DQ, strongly co-occurred, attributing TCR associations to individual alleles was difficult. Correlated functional status among segregating V segments might reflect linkage disequilibrium, but an unknown experimental factor could not be ruled out. A later analysis found that HLA-associated TCR beta chains were more clonally expanded and had lower generation probabilities than equally common non-associated chains. A later genetic analysis reported fewer N-insertions in productive TCRs among donors in an Asian-associated ancestry cluster than the roughly 620-donor mean. In a later analysis, TCR association rates were found to vary across HLA loci, with the most associated TCRs seen for DRB1 alleles and the fewest for HLA-C alleles.

Libraries were made using the immunoSEQ multiplex PCR assay. For the multiplex PCR, a mixture combining 60 forward primers for TCR Vbeta segments and 13 reverse primers for TCR Jbeta segments was used. The CDR3 region of rearranged TCR beta genes was amplified from genomic DNA by a multiplex PCR assay. On the Illumina HiSeq System, the amplified TCR beta libraries were sequenced as 87-base-pair reads. The study's processing was this. In a later analysis, tens of millions of unique TCR beta chains were counted across the roughly 610 repertoires, and approximately 11 million of these chains were shared by at least two donors. Raw reads were error-corrected and collapsed into unique sequences with a nearest-neighbor algorithm that merged closely related sequences to remove PCR and sequencing errors. Alignment of CDR3 sequences to IMGT reference sequences was used to assign V, D and J gene segments. For a sequence to be retained, a match of at least six nucleotides was required to both a V gene segment and a J gene segment. Rearrangements were called productive when the CDR3 lacked stop codons and stayed in frame with V and J; all others were non-productive. CDR3 was defined by IMGT convention, running from the second conserved V-encoded cysteine to the conserved J-encoded phenylalanine. The earlier analysis of some 540 of the donors excluded any sequence lacking an unambiguous match to a single V gene segment. In an earlier analysis of more than 500 of the donors, a V segment was called functional when productive rearrangements were above 56.7%, and segregating when the standard deviation between donors exceeded 5%. To diagnose cytomegalovirus status from the catalog of TCR beta chain sequences, a statistical classification framework was built. In a later analysis, TCR nucleotide sequences were compared against IMGT/GENE-DB human TR gene sequences so that V and J genes could be assigned. In a later analysis, CDR3 sequences and most-parsimonious VDJ recombination scenarios were assigned using the TCRdist pipeline. A later analysis defined each TCR beta chain by its CDR3 amino acid sequence plus V-gene family, and excluded reads lacking a unique V-gene family. As a way to deal with suspected cross-contamination and a sequencing artifact, a later analysis dropped hundreds of nucleotide sequences that were highly shared and had low generation probability. A later analysis calculated a clonal expansion index for each public chain from normalized within-repertoire ranks of inferred template counts. In a later analysis, generation probabilities were computed with a VDJ recombination model fitted to out-of-frame rearrangements, and the resulting probabilities were checked against IGoR. In a later analysis, TCR-TCR, TCR-HLA and TCR-CMV co-occurrence was scored with hypergeometric tests, and a repertoire-size bias correction was applied to TCR pairs. In a later analysis, false discovery rates were estimated by permuting HLA or CMV assignments 20 times. In a later analysis, co-occurring TCRs were grouped using DBSCAN, with TCRdist sequence similarity added in when clustering inside HLA-allele-positive subsets. Repertoires with fewer than 30,000 or more than 120,000 public chains, plus five repertoires with anomalous nucleotide sharing, were excluded from co-occurrence clustering. The table was pulled from immuneACCESS by TCRdb, which kept in-frame rearrangements only. Such tables lose some clones; where checked, under half of the loss comes from unresolved V genes, and the rest has no known cause. That table furnishes V, J and clone size, whereas the DNA furnished D and trimming. This sample is represented by some 220,000 clones; about 85% of them were singletons. The ten largest make up 0.24% of the sample.

Here the chain combines TRBV19 and TRBJ2-5, and TRBD1 aligns with 8 junction nucleotides. This sequence originates from a girl aged 2-15 years in good health and CMV-seronegative. The sequenced sample consisted of PBMCs. The nucleotide sequence is TGTGCCAGTAGCTCTAGGACAGGGAGGCAAGAGACCCAGTACTTC. Its translation is CASSSRTGRQETQYF.